Below are 21 T cell receptor beta chains sequenced from a single sample in a study of beta chain features in type 1 diabetes. Expressed TCRB transcripts were sequenced after all isolated RNA was converted to cDNA. The repertoire was sequenced with immunoSEQ multiplex PCR; TCRdb's copy has only in-frame clones and lacks some. The table includes 250,000 to 400,000 clones, 14% detected once. Source material: central memory CD4+ T cells from blood. Source of these receptors: a man aged 30-40 years in good health.

This clone appeared a few times. The V call is TRBV11-3, the J call TRBJ1-5; D remains unclear. V lost 1 base, J lost 4 bases, and 2 bases lay in between. Germline CDR1 and CDR2: SGHNT and YENEEA. The CDR3 has 12 amino acids. CDR3 nucleotides: TGTGCCAGCAGCTTAGGTAATCAGCCCCAGCATTTT. Amino acid sequence: CASSLGNQPQHF. The full variable domain, rest sourced from reference TRBV11-3 and TRBJ1-5, is EAGVVQSPRYKIIEKKQPVAFWCNPISGHNTLYWYLQNLGQGPELLIRYENEEAVDDSQLPKDRFSAERLKGVDSTLKIQPAELGDSAVYLCASSLGNQPQHFGDGTRLSIL.

The rearrangement joins TRBV5-1 to TRBJ2-7; 9 nucleotides agree with TRBD2. Germline V gene lookup returns CDR1 SGHRS and CDR2 YFSETQ. V lost 0 bases, J lost 2 bases, and 9 bases stayed unmatched. The CDR3 sequence is 17 residues long. The DNA of the CDR3 is TGCGCCAGCAGCTTGGCCTTAGCGGGGGATTCTCCCTACGAGCAGTACTTC. Protein: CASSLALAGDSPYEQYF. Combining the CDR3 with reference TRBV5-1 and TRBJ2-7 gives the whole variable domain KAGVTQTPRYLIKTRGQQVTLSCSPISGHRSVSWYQQTPGQGLQFLFEYFSETQRNKGNFPGRFSGRQFSNSRSEMNVSTLELGDSALYLCASSLALAGDSPYEQYFGPGTRLTVT.

This clone was seen more than once but under ten times. The J gene is TRBJ2-1, the V gene TRBV7-2; D gene uncertain. V was shortened by 0 bases and J by 3 bases, with 9 bases between the two germline ends. The germline V gene encodes CDR1 SGHTA and CDR2 FQGNSA. The CDR3 is 15 amino acids. The CDR3 protein is CASSLAQAVYNEQFF. CDR3 DNA sequence: TGTGCCAGCAGCTTAGCGCAGGCGGTCTACAATGAGCAGTTCTTC.

CDR3 sequence reads: CASSSPGRKFYGYTF. Written as DNA, the CDR3 is TGTGCCAGTAGTTCCCCAGGGCGAAAGTTCTATGGCTACACCTTC. V gene TRBV19 combines with J gene TRBJ1-2; D is perhaps TRBD1 (5 bases). The germline CDR1 and CDR2 sequences are LNHDA and SQIVND (reference sequence). The CDR3 totals 15 residues. V gave up 5 bases and J gave up 4 bases, with 17 bases separating them.

This clone showed up many times. V is TRBV7-9 and J is TRBJ1-2; perhaps TRBD1 as D (5 bases). With 4 bases removed from V and 8 bases from J, the gap between germline ends came to 20 bases. There are 15 residues in the CDR3. From germline, CDR1 is SEHNR and CDR2 FQNEAQ (reference sequence). The CDR3 spells CASSSQTVRLGGYTF. The CDR3 nucleotides read TGTGCCAGCAGCTCCCAGACAGTGCGTCTCGGGGGCTACACCTTC.

The V gene is TRBV12-5, the J gene TRBJ2-1; 8 bases agree with TRBD2. Trimming cost V 4 bases and J 0 bases; bases outside gene matches: 5. CDR3 length: 16 residues. Looked up from germline, CDR1 is LGHNT and CDR2 is FRNRAP. CDR3: CASGSSGLSSYNEQFF. The CDR3 DNA is TGTGCTAGTGGTTCTAGCGGGCTAAGCTCCTACAATGAGCAGTTCTTC.

DNA of the CDR3: TGTGCCAGCAGCTTAGCTGGACGCACCACGCTAGCCAAAAACATTCAGTACTTC. It specifies CASSLAGRTTLAKNIQYF. The chain carries TRBV11-2 and TRBJ2-4, with no clear D. The V end was cut by 1 base, the J end by 0 bases, with 16 bases between. Germline CDR1 is SGHAT and CDR2 is FQNNGV. The CDR3 loop spans 18 amino acids.

The chain uses TRBV5-8 and TRBJ2-3; 10 bases are shared with TRBD2. CDR1 is SGHTS and CDR2 is YDEGEE in the germline V gene. The CDR3 totals 15 residues. V lost 4 bases to trimming and J lost 6 bases; unmatched junction nucleotides: 8. The CDR3 nucleotides read TGTGCCAGCAGCGATGGGACTAGCGATTTTGATACGCAGTATTTT. It is translated as CASSDGTSDFDTQYF. Full variable domain (missing parts from reference TRBV5-8 and TRBJ2-3): EAGVTQSPTHLIKTRGQQATLRCSPISGHTSVYWYQQALGLGLQFLLWYDEGEERNRGNFPPRFSGRQFPNYSSELNVNALELEDSALYLCASSDGTSDFDTQYFGPGTRLTVL.

This clone was seen a handful of times. The chain joins TRBV30 to TRBJ1-3; D not resolved. Deletions cut 2 bases from V and 3 bases from J, with 8 bases between. Germline V gene lookup returns CDR1 GTSNPN and CDR2 SVGIG (reference sequence). CDR3 length equals 13 residues. The CDR3 DNA follows: TGTGCCTGGAGTTCTCCCGTTGGAAACACCATATATTTT. Amino acid sequence: CAWSSPVGNTIYF.

This clone was seen only a few times. This sequence joins TRBV6-5 and TRBJ1-2, with D perhaps matching TRBD1 (5 bases). The CDR3 is 13 residues long. Germline V gives CDR1 MNHEY, CDR2 SVGAGI. V lost 2 bases to trimming and J lost 8 bases, with 12 bases between them. Here the CDR3 DNA reads TGTGCCAGCAGTTACGAGGGCAGGGACGGCTACACCTTC. It translates to CASSYEGRDGYTF.

V is TRBV18 and J is TRBJ2-1, with TRBD2 as a possible D gene (5 bases). V lost 0 bases and J 7 bases, leaving 13 bases between the germline ends. The germline CDR1 and CDR2 sequences are KGHSH and LQKENI. The CDR3 is 15 residues long. This CDR3 reads CASSPPRENKNEQFF. The CDR3 DNA follows: TGTGCCAGCTCACCACCGAGGGAGAATAAGAATGAGCAGTTCTTC.

This clone was found many times. The chain employs TRBV14 and TRBJ2-3, with D perhaps being TRBD1 or TRBD2 (5 bases each). This CDR3 spans 16 amino acids. Germline assignment: CDR1 SGHDN and CDR2 FVKESK. Between the trimmed V and J ends, which lost 1 base and 3 bases, there was a span of 14 bases. Here the CDR3 reads CASSQATGHVTDTQYF. CDR3 bases: TGTGCCAGCAGCCAAGCCACGGGGCATGTTACAGATACGCAGTATTTT.

V and J are TRBV25-1 and TRBJ2-1; D unresolved. The V gene lost 5 bases and the J gene lost 0 bases, with 8 bases spanning the gap. Per germline, CDR1 MGHDK and CDR2 SYGVNS. The CDR3 is 14 residues long. CDR3 in amino acids: CASSQESSYNEQFF. The CDR3 DNA follows: TGTGCCAGCAGTCAGGAGAGCTCCTACAATGAGCAGTTCTTC.

There are many counts of this clone. V is TRBV7-9 and J is TRBJ2-7, with 9 bases fitting TRBD1. The germline V gene encodes CDR1 SEHNR and CDR2 FQNEAQ (reference sequence). This CDR3 has 12 residues. Trimming at V came to 5 bases and at J to 5 bases, leaving 1 base not matched to a gene. CDR3 bases: TGTGCCAGCAGCAGGGACAGGGACGAGCAGTACGTC. Its protein product is CASSRDRDEQYV.

The genes are TRBV5-8 and TRBJ2-2; 11 bases line up with TRBD1. The CDR3 length is 14 residues. V shed 4 bases and J 6 bases; nucleotides not matched to a gene: 2. CDR1 is SGHTS, CDR2 YDEGEE, per germline. The CDR3 loop reads CASSPGQGAGELFF. The DNA of the CDR3 is TGTGCCAGCAGCCCGGGACAGGGGGCCGGGGAGCTGTTTTTT.

This clone came up a few times. The J gene is TRBJ2-3, the V gene TRBV11-3; D is possibly TRBD2 (5 bases). From germline, CDR1 is SGHNT and CDR2 YENEEA. The CDR3 contains 14 residues. V lost 1 base, J lost 2 bases, and 7 bases lay in between. CDR3 nucleotides: TGTGCCAGCAGCTTAGTAGCGATCACAGATACGCAGTATTTT. Its translation: CASSLVAITDTQYF.

The sample holds a few counts of this clone. In DNA, the CDR3 is TGTGCCAGCAGCTTAGCCGCTCTCGGGACGGGCTATGGCTACACCTTC. Its translation is CASSLAALGTGYGYTF. The chain couples TRBV11-2 to TRBJ1-2; D is perhaps TRBD1 (5 bases). The CDR3 contains 16 residues. V shed 1 base and J shed 4 bases, with 16 bases lying between them. Germline CDR1 SGHAT, CDR2 FQNNGV.

The chain is built from TRBV27 and TRBJ2-5; 7 positions agree with TRBD1. This CDR3 has 14 amino acids. Germline V lookup: CDR1 MNHEY, CDR2 SMNVEV (reference sequence). V lost 7 bases to trimming and J lost 3 bases; unmatched junction nucleotides: 8. DNA of the CDR3: TGTGCCAGCAACGAGGGACAGAACAAAGAGACCCAGTACTTC. Its protein is CASNEGQNKETQYF.

This clone was seen a few times. This specimen includes other DNA sequences encoding the same CDR3. The chain carries TRBV5-1 and TRBJ1-2; possibly TRBD1 for D (5 bases). The germline V and J ends were trimmed by 0 bases and 4 bases, with 10 bases remaining between them. The CDR3 has 14 residues. CDR1 is SGHRS, CDR2 YFSETQ, per germline. This CDR3 reads CASSLDGGTYGYTF. The CDR3 DNA is TGCGCCAGCAGCTTGGACGGGGGGACCTATGGCTACACCTTC.

The chain uses TRBV14 and TRBJ2-3; 9 nucleotides line up with TRBD2. The CDR3 is 16 amino acids. J gave up 6 bases and V 2 bases, and 9 bases lay outside the gene matches. The germline CDR1 and CDR2 sequences are SGHDN and FVKESK. In DNA form, the CDR3 reads TGTGCCAGCAGCCAAAGCCGCGGGGGGGTTCGGGATACGCAGTATTTT. Its protein product is CASSQSRGGVRDTQYF.

This clone has just a few counts. The chain recombines TRBV7-2 with TRBJ2-5; 8 bases fit TRBD2. The V gene end was trimmed by 2 bases and the J gene end by 4 bases; junction bases not matched to a gene: 9. Germline lookup yields CDR1 SGHTA and CDR2 FQGNSA. The CDR3 covers 16 residues. The CDR3 sequence is CASSLSSGGLRETQYF. In DNA, the CDR3 is TGTGCCAGCAGCTTATCCTCGGGAGGGCTGAGAGAGACCCAGTACTTC.